This T cell receptor (beta chain) was recovered during a study of beta chain features in type 1 diabetes (dated by TCRdb to 2016 to 2019). Background for the entire study: Mean age, gender distribution, total cell number and subset yield were not different between patients and healthy donors. A total of around 110,000,000 sorted cells were examined across all samples, and RNA yield correlated strongly with the number of cells per subset. In the study, recently diagnosed type 1 diabetes patients and matched healthy donors were compared on the TCRB repertoires of their sorted circulating CD4+ T cell subsets. Whereas all 28 donors provided naive and central memory subsets, regulatory and stem cell-like memory subsets were isolated from just 8 patients and roughly 8 healthy donors.

Relative to germline, V is 1 base shorter and J is 3 bases shorter, with 19 bases between their ends. Its CDR3 holds 16 amino acids, cysteine through phenylalanine. The CDR3 DNA has 48 bases and is translated from base 1. The germline V gene supplies CDR1 SQVTM and CDR2 ANQGSEA. Points the paper makes about the study in general: Type 1 diabetes patients showed a moderate but significant shortening of TCRB CDR3 length in all four CD4+ subsets. Sequencing cDNA rather than genomic DNA could over-represent highly expressing activated cells, although activation and CD3 levels did not differ between groups. At VDJ recombination sites, type 1 diabetes patients had fewer insertions and more deleted nucleotides, which implies abnormalities in thymic rearrangement. Naive, central memory and regulatory TCRB repertoires appeared more similar among patients than among healthy donors. HLA sub-analyses involved small numbers of individuals, so any influence of HLA type on TCRB rearrangement remained unresolved. PCR might favor shorter templates, but patient and control samples were amplified and corrected together, so any skew would affect both groups equally.

There are a few counts of this clone. Its antigen has not been determined. Per-nucleotide qualities are absent, and no much larger clonotype sits a single base away. Each donor gave one peripheral blood draw, approximately 120 mL on average, collected into heparinised tubes. A BD FACSAria II and a panel including CD45RO, CCR7, CD25, CD127, CD95 and CD27 were used to sort naive, central memory, regulatory and stem cell-like memory CD4+ T cells. Every sorted population had a purity above 95%. PBMCs were separated immediately by Lymphoprep density gradient centrifugation and were stained directly, without being cultured. Samples were stained and sorted in pairs, with one healthy donor and one patient per experiment, so that batch effects were minimized. All of the isolated RNA was reverse transcribed with the High Capacity cDNA Reverse Transcription Kit, so expressed TCRB transcripts were sequenced. Naive, central memory and regulatory T cell samples underwent deep immunoSEQ sequencing, averaging around 3.7 million total reads per sample. After sorted cells were lysed in RLT buffer, RNA was extracted with DNase-treated RNeasy Micro or Mini kits, with the choice depending on cell number. Each cell subset was processed separately to prevent cross-contamination, with patient and healthy donor samples processed together. The immunoSEQ multiplex PCR was used to amplify TCRB sequences from cDNA, yielding 87-bp fragments that span the CDR3 region. Sequencing of the amplicons was performed on the Illumina HiSeq platform. Turning to the authors' computational methods: Synthetic template baselines were used to correct PCR bias computationally, reads within Hamming distance 2 were collapsed together, and singletons that could not be merged were discarded. By aligning reads against IMGT, V, D and J genes, CDR3 length, and insertions or deletions at six rearrangement sites were assigned. Clonotype counts were normalized to sorted cell number within each subset before computing true diversity and Gini coefficients with the tcR R package. The overlap coefficient, calculated on TCRB nucleotide sequences, was used to quantify repertoire sharing. TCRdb took over this immuneACCESS table, retaining in-frame rearrangements with V and J assigned. Such tables are incomplete; in checked studies, under half of the missing clones stem from an unresolved V gene, and the remainder is unexplained. The DNA was the basis for D and trimming; V, J and clone size are from that table. Recorded for this sample are around 120,000 clones; 17% of them occurred a single time. The ten largest clones add up to around 2.5% of the sample.

The receptor chain draws on TRBV29-1 and TRBJ2-7; possibly the D gene is TRBD2, per 6 matching bases. Sequenced material: central memory CD4+ T cells from blood. This TCR came from a young man with type 1 diabetes. This receptor carries the CDR3 CSVEGGSGGSRYEQYF. The DNA is TGCAGCGTTGAAGGGGGTAGCGGCGGATCTCGCTACGAGCAGTACTTC.